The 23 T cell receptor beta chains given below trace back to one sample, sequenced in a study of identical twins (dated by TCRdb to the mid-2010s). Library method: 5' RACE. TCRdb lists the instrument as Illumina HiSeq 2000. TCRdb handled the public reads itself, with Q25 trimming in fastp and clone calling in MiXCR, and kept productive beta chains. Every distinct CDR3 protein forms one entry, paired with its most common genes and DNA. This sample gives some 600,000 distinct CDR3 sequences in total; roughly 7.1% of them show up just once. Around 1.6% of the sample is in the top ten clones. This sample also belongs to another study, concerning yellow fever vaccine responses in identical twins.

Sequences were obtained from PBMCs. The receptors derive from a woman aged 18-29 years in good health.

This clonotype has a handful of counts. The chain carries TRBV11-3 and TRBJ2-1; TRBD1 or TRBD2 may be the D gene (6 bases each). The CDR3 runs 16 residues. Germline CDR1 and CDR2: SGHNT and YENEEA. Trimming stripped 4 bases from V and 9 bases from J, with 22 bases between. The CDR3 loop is CASSSQVSGGPGEQFF. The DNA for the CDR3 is TGTGCCAGCAGCTCCCAAGTTAGTGGGGGGCCAGGTGAGCAGTTCTTC.

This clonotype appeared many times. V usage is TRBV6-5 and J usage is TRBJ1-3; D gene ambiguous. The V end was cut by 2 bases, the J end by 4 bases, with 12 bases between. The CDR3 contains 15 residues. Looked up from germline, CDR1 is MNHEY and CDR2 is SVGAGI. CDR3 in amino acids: CASSYSERFGNTIYF. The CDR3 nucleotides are TGTGCCAGCAGTTACAGCGAGAGATTCGGAAACACCATATATTTT.

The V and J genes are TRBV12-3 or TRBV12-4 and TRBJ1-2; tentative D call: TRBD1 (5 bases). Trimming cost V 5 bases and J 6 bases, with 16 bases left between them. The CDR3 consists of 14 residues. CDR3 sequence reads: CASSPAGGVDGYTF. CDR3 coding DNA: TGTGCCAGCAGTCCGGCGGGAGGGGTTGATGGCTACACCTTC.

CDR3: CSAPATLNYGYTF. CDR3 nucleotides: TGCAGTGCCCCCGCCACCCTTAACTATGGCTACACCTTC. The V gene is TRBV20-1, the J gene TRBJ1-2; D not certain. The germline gives CDR1 DFQATT, CDR2 SNEGSKA (reference sequence). This CDR3 spans 13 amino acids. The V end was cut by 6 bases, the J end by 1 base, with 12 bases between.

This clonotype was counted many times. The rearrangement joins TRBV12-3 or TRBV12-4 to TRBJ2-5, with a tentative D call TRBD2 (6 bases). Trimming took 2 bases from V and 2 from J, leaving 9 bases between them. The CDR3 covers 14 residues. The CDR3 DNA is TGTGCCAGCAGTTTAATGGAGGGTCAAGAGACCCAGTACTTC. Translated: CASSLMEGQETQYF.

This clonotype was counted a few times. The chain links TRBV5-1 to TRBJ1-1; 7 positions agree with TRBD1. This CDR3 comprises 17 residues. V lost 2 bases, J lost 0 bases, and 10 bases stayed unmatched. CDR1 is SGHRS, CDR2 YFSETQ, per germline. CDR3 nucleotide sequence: TGCGCCAGCAGCTTACTGGGACAGAAGTCCATGAACACTGAAGCTTTCTTT. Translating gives CASSLLGQKSMNTEAFF.

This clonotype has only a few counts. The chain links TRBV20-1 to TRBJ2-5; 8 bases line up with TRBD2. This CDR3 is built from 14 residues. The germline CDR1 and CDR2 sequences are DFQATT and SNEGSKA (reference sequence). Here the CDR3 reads CRPSLLAEEETQYF. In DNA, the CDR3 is TGCAGACCTTCCTTACTAGCGGAGGAAGAGACCCAGTACTTC.

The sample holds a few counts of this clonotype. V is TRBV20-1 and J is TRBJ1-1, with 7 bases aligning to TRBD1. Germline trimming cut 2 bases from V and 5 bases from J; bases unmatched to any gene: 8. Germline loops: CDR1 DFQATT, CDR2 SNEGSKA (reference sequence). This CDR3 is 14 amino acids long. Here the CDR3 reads CSARQTGSGTEAFF. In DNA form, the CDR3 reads TGCAGTGCTAGACAGACAGGGTCTGGAACTGAAGCTTTCTTT.

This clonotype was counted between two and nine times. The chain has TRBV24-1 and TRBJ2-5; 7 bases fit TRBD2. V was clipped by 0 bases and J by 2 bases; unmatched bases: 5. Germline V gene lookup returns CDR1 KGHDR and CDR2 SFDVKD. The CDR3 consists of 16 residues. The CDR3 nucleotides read TGTGCCACCAGTGATTTGGCGGGGACTAATCAAGAGACCCAGTACTTC. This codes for CATSDLAGTNQETQYF.

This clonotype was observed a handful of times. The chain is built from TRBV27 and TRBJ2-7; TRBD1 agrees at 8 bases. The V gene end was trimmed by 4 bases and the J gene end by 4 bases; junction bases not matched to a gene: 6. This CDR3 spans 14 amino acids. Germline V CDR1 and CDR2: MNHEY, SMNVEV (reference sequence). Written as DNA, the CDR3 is TGTGCCAGCAGTTGGGCAGGGGGCTCGTACGAGCAGTACTTC. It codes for CASSWAGGSYEQYF.

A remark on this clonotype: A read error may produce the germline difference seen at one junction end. The CDR3 here is CGSSRPTGGTEAFF. The CDR3, as DNA: TGTGGCAGCTCTCGGCCAACTGGGGGGACTGAAGCTTTCTTT. This sequence joins TRBV2 and TRBJ1-1; TRBD1 is a possible D gene (5 bases). The CDR3 is 14 residues long. The V gene's germline CDR1 is SNHLY and CDR2 FYNNEI.

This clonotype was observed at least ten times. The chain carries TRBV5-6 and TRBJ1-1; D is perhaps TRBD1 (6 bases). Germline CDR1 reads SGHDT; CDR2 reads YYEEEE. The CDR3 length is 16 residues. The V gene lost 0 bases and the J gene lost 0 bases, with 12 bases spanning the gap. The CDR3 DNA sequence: TGTGCCAGCAGCTTGGTAACACGGGGGCTGAACACTGAAGCTTTCTTT. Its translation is CASSLVTRGLNTEAFF.

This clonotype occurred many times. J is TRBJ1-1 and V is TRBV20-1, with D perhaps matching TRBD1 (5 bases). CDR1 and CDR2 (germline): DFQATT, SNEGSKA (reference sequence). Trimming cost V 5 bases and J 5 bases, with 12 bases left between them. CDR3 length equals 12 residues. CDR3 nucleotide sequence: TGCAGTGCTGGGGAGGGGTGGACTGAAGCTTTCTTT. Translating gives CSAGEGWTEAFF.

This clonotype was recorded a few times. The CDR3 bases are TGTGCCAGCAGTCCAAATTCGCCCGGACTAGCGGGAGGGGTGGATACGCAGTATTTT. The encoded protein is CASSPNSPGLAGGVDTQYF. J is TRBJ2-3 and V is TRBV27; 15 nucleotides align to TRBD2. The CDR3 has 19 residues. Losses at the gene ends were 5 bases for V and 6 bases for J; bases not matched to a gene: 15. Germline assignment: CDR1 MNHEY and CDR2 SMNVEV (reference sequence).

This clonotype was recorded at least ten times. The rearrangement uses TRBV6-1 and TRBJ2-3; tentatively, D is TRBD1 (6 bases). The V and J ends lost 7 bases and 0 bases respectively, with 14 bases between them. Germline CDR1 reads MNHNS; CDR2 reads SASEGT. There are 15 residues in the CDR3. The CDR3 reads CASTTGDTSTDTQYF. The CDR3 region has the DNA TGTGCCAGCACGACCGGGGACACTAGCACAGATACGCAGTATTTT.

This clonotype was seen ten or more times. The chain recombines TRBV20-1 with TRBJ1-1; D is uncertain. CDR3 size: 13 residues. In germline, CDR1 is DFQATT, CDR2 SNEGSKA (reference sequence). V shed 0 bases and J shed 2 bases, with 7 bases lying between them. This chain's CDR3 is CSARDTGNTEAFF. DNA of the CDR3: TGCAGTGCTAGAGATACCGGAAACACTGAAGCTTTCTTT.

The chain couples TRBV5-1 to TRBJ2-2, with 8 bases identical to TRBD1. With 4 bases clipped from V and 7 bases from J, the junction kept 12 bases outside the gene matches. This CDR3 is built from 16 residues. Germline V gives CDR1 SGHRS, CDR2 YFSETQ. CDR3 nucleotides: TGCGCCAGCAGCCAGCCCAAGACAGGGGAGGTCGGGGAGCTGTTTTTT. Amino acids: CASSQPKTGEVGELFF.

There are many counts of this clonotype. The CDR3 here is CSAAPQGISYEQYV. The DNA for the CDR3 is TGCAGTGCTGCCCCCCAAGGGATTTCCTACGAGCAGTACGTC. This sequence joins TRBV20-1 and TRBJ2-7; D remains ambiguous. The CDR3 is 14 residues long. Trimming cost V 5 bases and J 1 base, with 15 bases left between them. Per germline, CDR1 DFQATT and CDR2 SNEGSKA (reference sequence).

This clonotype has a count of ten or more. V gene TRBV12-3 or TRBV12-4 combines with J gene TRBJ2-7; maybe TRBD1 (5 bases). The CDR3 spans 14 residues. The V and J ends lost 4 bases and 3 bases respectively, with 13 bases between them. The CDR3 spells CASSSNTQGYEQYF. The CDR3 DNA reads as TGTGCCAGCAGTTCCAACACCCAGGGCTACGAGCAGTACTTC.

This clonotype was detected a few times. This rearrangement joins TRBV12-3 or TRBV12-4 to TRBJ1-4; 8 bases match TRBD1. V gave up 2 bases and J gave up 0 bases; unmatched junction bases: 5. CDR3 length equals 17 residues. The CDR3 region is CASSLRQGIATNEKLFF. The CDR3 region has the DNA TGTGCCAGCAGTTTAAGACAGGGGATTGCAACTAATGAAAAACTGTTTTTT.

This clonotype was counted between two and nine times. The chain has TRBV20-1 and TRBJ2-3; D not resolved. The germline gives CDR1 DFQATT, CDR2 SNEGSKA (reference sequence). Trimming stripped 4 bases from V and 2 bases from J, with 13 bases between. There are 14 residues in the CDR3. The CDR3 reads CSAMGLIPTDTQYF. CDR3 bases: TGCAGTGCTATGGGTTTGATCCCCACAGATACGCAGTATTTT.

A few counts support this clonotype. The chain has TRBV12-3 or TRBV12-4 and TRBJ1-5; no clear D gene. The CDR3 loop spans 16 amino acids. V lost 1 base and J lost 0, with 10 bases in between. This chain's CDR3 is CASSLGTFNSNQPQHF. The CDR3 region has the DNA TGTGCCAGCAGTTTAGGGACCTTTAATAGCAATCAGCCCCAGCATTTT.

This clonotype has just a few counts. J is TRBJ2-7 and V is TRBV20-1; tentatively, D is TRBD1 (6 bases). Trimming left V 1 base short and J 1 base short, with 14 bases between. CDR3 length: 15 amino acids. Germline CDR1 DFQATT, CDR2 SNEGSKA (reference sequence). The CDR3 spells CSARAAGTLSYEQYV. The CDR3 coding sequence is TGCAGTGCTAGAGCTGCCGGGACACTTTCCTACGAGCAGTACGTC.